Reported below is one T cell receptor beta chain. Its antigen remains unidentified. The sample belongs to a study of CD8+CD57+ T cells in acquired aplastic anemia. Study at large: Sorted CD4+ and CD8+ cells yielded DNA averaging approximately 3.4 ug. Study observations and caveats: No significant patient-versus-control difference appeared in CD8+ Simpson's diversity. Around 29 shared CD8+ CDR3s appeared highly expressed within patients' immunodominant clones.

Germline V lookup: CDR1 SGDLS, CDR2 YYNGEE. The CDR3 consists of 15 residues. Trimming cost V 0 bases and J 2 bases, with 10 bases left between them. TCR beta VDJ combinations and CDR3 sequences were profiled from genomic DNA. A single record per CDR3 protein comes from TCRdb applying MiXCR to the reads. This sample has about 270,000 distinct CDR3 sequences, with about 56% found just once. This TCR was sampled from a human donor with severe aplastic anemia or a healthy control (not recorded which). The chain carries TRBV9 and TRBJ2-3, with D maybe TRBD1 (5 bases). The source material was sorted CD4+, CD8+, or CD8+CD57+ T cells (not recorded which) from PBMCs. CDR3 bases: TGTGCCAGCAGCGTAGGCAGGGTATCCACAGATACGCAGTATTTT. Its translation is CASSVGRVSTDTQYF.